This T cell receptor beta chain derives from a study of blood T cells in healthy people across ages. Whole-study context: With template switching, about one barcoded beta molecule was captured per two T cells. Regarding the study as a whole: No one knew whether donors had CMV, which possibly confounded expanded clonotype changes. Any conclusive comparison of naive versus antigen-experienced cells was prevented by using unsorted PBMCs.

Primers used in a second PCR of about 6 to 11 cycles were a sample-barcoded 5' primer and a J-beta primer mix. Each CDR3 protein gets one entry after TCRdb re-called the 5' RACE reads with MiXCR. The sample yields about 320,000 distinct CDR3 sequences, 27% seen once. Extractions gave at least 6 micrograms of total RNA per sample. Germline V lookup: CDR1 SQVTM, CDR2 ANQGSEA. The length of the CDR3 is 14 residues. V lost 6 bases and J lost 7; bases outside the gene matches: 10. As to this clonotype: Antigen unknown. With a much larger clone just one base away, this may be a read error.

The TCR comes from a woman in her seventies in good health. Sequencing used blood. V is TRBV29-1 and J is TRBJ1-2; 11 bases agree with TRBD1. CDR3 amino acids: CSVLRDRGSSGYTF. The DNA of the CDR3 is TGCAGCGTCCTCCGGGACAGGGGGAGTAGTGGCTACACCTTC.